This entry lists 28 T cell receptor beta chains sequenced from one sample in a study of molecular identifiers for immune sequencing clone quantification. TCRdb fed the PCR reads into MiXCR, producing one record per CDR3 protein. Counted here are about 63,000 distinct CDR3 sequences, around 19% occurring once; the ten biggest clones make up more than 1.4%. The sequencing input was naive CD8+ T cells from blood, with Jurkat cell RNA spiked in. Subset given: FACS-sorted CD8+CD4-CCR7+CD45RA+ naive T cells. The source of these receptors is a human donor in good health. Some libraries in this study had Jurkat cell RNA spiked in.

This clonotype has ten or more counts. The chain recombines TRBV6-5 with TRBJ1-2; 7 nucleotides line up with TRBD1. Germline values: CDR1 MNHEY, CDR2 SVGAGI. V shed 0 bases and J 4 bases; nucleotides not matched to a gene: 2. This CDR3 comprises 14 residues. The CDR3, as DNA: TGTGCCAGCAGTTACTCAGGGGGCGGCTATGGCTACACCTTC. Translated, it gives CASSYSGGGYGYTF.

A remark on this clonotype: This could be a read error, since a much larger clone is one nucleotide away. CDR3 amino acids: CARTSGSPLNEQFF. The CDR3 region has the DNA TGTGCCAGAACTAGCGGGAGCCCCCTCAATGAGCAGTTCTTC. The V and J genes are TRBV2 and TRBJ2-1; 11 positions match TRBD2. The CDR3 runs 14 residues. The germline V gene has CDR1 SNHLY and CDR2 FYNNEI. V was clipped by 9 bases and J by 6 bases; unmatched bases: 7.

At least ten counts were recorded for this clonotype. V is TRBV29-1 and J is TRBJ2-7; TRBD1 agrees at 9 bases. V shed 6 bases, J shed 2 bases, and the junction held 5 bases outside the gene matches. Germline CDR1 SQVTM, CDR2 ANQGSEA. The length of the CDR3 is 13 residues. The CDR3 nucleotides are TGCAGCGTACGGGACAGGGCTGCCTACGAGCAGTACTTC. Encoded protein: CSVRDRAAYEQYF.

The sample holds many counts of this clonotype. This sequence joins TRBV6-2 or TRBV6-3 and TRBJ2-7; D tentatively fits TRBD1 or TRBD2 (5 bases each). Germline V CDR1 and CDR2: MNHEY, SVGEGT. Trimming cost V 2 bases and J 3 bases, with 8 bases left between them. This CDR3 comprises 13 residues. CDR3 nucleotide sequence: TGTGCCAGCAGTTACGGGACCGTCTACGAGCAGTACTTC. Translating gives CASSYGTVYEQYF.

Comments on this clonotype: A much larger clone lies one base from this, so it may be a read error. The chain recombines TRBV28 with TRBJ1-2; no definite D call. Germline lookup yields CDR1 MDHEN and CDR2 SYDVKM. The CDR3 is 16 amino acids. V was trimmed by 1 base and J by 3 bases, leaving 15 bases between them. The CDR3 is CASSLSIQNAHYGYTF. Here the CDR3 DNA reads TGTGCCAGCAGTTTATCTATACAGAACGCACACTATGGCTACACCTTC.

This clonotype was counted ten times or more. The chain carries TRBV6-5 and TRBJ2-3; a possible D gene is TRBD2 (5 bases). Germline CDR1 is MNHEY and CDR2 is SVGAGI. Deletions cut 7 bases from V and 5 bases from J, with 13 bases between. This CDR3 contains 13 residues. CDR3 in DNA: TGTGCCAGCACGGGGAGTCCAAGAGATACGCAGTATTTT. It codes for CASTGSPRDTQYF.

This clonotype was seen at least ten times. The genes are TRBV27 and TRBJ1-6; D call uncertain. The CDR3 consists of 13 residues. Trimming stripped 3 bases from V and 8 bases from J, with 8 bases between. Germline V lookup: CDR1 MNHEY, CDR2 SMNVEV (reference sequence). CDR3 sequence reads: CASSLWGDSPLHF. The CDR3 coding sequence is TGTGCCAGCAGTTTGTGGGGAGATTCACCCCTCCACTTT.

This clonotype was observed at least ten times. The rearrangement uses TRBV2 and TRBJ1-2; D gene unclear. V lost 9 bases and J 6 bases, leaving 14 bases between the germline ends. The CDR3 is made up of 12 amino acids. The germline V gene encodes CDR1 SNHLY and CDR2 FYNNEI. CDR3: CASFRAAHGYTF. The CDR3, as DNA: TGTGCCAGTTTCCGCGCCGCCCATGGCTACACCTTC.

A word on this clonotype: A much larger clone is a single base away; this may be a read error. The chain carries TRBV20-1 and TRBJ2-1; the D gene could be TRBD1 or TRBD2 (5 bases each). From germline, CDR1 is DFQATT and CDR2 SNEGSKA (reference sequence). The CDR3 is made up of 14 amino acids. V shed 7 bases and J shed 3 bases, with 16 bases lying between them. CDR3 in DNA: TGCAGTGTCTCCTGGGACCCGGTCTACAATGAGCAGTTCTTC. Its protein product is CSVSWDPVYNEQFF.

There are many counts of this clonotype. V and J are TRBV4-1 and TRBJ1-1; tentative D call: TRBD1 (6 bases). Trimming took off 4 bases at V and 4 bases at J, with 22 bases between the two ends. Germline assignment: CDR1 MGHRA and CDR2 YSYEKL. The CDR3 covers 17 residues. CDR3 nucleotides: TGCGCCAGCAGCCCCCCACCCGGGGGCGGACGGAGCACTGAAGCTTTCTTT. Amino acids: CASSPPPGGGRSTEAFF.

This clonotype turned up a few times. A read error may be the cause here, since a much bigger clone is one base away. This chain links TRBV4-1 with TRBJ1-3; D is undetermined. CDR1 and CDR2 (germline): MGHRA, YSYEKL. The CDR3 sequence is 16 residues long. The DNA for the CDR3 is TGCGCCAGCAGCCAAGCAATCAGAACCTCTGGAAACACCATACATTTT. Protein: CASSQAIRTSGNTIHF.

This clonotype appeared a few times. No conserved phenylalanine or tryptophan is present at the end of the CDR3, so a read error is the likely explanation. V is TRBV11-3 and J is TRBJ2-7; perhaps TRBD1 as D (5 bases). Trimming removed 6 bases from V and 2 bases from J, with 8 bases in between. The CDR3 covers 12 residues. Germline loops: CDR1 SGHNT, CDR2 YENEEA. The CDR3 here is CASRSGPYEQYS. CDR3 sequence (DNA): TGTGCCAGCAGGTCAGGGCCCTACGAGCAGTACTCC.

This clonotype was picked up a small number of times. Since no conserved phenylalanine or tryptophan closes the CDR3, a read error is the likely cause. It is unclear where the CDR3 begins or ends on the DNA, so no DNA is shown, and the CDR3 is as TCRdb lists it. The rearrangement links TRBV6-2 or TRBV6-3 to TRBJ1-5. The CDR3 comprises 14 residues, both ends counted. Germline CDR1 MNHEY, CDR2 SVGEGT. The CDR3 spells CASSYSNSNQPRHS.

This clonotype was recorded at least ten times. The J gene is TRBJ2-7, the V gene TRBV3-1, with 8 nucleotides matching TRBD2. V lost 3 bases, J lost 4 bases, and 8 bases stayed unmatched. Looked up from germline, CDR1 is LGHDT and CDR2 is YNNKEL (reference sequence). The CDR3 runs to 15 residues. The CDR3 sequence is CASSQAAGVGYEQYF. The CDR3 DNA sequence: TGTGCCAGCAGCCAGGCAGCGGGAGTTGGGTACGAGCAGTACTTC.

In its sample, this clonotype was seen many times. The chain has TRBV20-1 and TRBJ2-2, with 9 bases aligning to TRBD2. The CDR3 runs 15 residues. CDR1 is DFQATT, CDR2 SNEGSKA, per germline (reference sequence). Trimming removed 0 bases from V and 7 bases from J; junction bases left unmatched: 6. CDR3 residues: CSAREPGTSYGELFF. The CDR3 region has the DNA TGCAGTGCTAGAGAGCCCGGGACTAGCTACGGGGAGCTGTTTTTT.

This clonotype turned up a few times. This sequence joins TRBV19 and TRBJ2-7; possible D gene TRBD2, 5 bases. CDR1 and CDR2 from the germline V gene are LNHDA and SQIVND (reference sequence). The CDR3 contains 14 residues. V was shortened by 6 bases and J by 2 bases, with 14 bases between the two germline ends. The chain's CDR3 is CASSPYGNTYEQYF. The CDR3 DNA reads TGTGCCAGTAGCCCGTACGGGAACACCTACGAGCAGTACTTC. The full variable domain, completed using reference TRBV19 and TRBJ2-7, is DGGITQSPKYLFRKEGQNVTLSCEQNLNHDAMYWYRQDPGQGLRLIYYSQIVNDFQKGDIAEGYSVSREKKESFPLTVTSAQKNPTAFYLCASSPYGNTYEQYFGPGTRLTVT.

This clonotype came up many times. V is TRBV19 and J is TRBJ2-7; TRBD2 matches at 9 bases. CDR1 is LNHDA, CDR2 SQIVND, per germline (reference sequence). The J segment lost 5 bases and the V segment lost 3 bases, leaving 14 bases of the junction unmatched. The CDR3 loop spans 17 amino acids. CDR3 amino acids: CASSITFWREGRDEQYF. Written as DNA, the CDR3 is TGTGCCAGTAGTATCACCTTCTGGCGGGAGGGCCGCGACGAGCAGTACTTC.

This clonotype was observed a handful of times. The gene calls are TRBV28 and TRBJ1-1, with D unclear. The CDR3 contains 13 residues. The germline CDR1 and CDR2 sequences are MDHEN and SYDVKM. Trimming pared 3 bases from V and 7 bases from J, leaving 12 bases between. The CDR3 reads CASSLTDHLEAFF. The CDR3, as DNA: TGTGCCAGCAGTTTGACGGACCACCTTGAAGCTTTCTTT.

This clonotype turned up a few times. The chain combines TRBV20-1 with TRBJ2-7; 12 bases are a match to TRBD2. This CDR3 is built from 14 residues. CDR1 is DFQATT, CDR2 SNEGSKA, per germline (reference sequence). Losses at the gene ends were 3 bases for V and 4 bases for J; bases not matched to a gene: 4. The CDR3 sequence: CSARRLAGEYEQYF. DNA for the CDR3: TGCAGTGCTAGGAGACTAGCGGGAGAATACGAGCAGTACTTC.

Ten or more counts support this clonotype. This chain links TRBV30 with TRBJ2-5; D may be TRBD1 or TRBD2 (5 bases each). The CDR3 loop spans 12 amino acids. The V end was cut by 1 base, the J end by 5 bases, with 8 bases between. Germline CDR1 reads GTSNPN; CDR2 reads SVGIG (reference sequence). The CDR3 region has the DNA TGTGCCTGGAGTGGGGGGTTGGAGACCCAGTACTTC. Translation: CAWSGGLETQYF.

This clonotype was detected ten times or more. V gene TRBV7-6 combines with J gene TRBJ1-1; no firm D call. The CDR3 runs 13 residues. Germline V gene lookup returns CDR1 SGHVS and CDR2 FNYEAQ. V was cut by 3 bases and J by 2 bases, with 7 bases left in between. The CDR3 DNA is TGTGCCAGCAGCTTGGGGAGTAACACTGAAGCTTTCTTT. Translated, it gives CASSLGSNTEAFF.

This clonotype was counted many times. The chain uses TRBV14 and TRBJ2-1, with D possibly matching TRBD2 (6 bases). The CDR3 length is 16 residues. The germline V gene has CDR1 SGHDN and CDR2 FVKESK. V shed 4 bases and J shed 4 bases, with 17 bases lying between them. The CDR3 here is CASSLSRDWTYNEQFF. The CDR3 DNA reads TGTGCCAGCAGCCTTTCAAGGGACTGGACATACAATGAGCAGTTCTTC. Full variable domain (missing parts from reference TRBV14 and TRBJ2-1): EAGVTQFPSHSVIEKGQTVTLRCDPISGHDNLYWYRRVMGKEIKFLLHFVKESKQDESGMPNNRFLAERTGGTYSTLKVQPAELEDSGVYFCASSLSRDWTYNEQFFGPGTRLTVL.

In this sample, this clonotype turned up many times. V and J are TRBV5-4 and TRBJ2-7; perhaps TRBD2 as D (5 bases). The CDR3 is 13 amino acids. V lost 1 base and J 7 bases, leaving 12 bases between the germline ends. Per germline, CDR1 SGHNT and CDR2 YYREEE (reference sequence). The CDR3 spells CASSLTGPGEQYF. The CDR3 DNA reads TGTGCCAGCAGCTTGACCGGGCCGGGGGAGCAGTACTTC. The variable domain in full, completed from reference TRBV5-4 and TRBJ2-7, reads ETGVTQSPTHLIKTRGQQVTLRCSSQSGHNTVSWYQQALGQGPQFIFQYYREEENGRGNFPPRFSGLQFPNYSSELNVNALELDDSALYLCASSLTGPGEQYFGPGTRLTVT.

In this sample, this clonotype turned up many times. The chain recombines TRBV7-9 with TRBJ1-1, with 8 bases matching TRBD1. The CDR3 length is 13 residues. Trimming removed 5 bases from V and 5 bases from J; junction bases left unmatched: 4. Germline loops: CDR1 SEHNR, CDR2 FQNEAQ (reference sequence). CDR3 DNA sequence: TGTGCCAGCAGCCCTCGGGACAGGACTGAAGCTTTCTTT. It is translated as CASSPRDRTEAFF.

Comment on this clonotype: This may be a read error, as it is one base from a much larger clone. The CDR3 spells CACSTDRTEAFF. Here the CDR3 DNA reads TGTGCCTGCAGTACCGACAGAACTGAAGCTTTCTTT. J is TRBJ1-1 and V is TRBV13; D is perhaps TRBD1 (5 bases). Germline V lookup: CDR1 PRHDT, CDR2 FYEKMQ (reference sequence). The CDR3 is 12 amino acids. The full variable domain, in which reference TRBV13 and TRBJ1-1 provide the parts outside the CDR3, is AAGVIQSPRHLIKEKRETATLKCYPIPRHDTVYWYQQGPGQDPQFLISFYEKMQSDKGSIPDRFSAQQFSDYHSELNMSSLELGDSALYFCACSTDRTEAFFGQGTRLTVV.

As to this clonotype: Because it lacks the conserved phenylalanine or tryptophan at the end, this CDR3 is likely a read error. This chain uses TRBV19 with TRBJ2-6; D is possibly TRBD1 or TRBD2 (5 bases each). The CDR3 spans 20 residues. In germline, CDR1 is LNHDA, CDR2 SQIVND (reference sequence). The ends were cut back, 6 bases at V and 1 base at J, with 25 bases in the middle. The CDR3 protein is CASSSPRRGGSVSGANVLTS. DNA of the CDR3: TGTGCCAGTAGCTCCCCGCGCCGGGGCGGCTCCGTTTCTGGGGCCAACGTCCTGACTTCC.

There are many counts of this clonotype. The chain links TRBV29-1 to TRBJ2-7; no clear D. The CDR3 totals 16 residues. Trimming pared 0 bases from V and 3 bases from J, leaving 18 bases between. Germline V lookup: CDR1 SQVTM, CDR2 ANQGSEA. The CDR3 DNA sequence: TGCAGCGTTGAAGACAGAACCCAAACCGGGTTCTACGAGCAGTACTTC. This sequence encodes CSVEDRTQTGFYEQYF.

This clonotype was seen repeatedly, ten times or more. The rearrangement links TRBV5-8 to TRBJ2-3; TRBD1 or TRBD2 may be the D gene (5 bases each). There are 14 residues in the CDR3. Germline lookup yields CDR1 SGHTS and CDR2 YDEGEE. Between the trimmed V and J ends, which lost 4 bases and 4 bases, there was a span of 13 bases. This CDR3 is CASSPGRGADTQYF. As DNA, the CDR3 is TGTGCCAGCAGCCCCGGTAGAGGGGCAGATACGCAGTATTTT.